This T cell receptor (beta chain) was obtained from a study of blood T cell repertoires in COVID-19. Study summary: Samples taken during acute and convalescent COVID-19 were collected in the United States, Italy and Spain.

TCRdb's table, derived via immunoSEQ multiplex PCR, lists solely in-frame clones and lacks some. The profile covers about 140,000 clones, with under 90% appearing a single time and roughly 1.7% taken by the ten largest. This clone appeared a few times. V was clipped by 7 bases and J by 4 bases, with 16 bases between them. Germline values: CDR1 SGHVS, CDR2 FQNEAQ. This CDR3 has 14 residues. Sequenced: PBMCs or T cells enriched from blood (not recorded which). This chain joins TRBV7-8 and TRBJ1-1; a weak D match, TRBD1 (6 bases). The receptor was isolated from a woman aged 18-29 years who had been exposed to COVID-19. The CDR3 sequence: CASNAQGVSTEAFF. The CDR3 DNA reads TGTGCCAGCAACGCACAGGGTGTCAGCACTGAAGCTTTCTTT.